This T cell receptor beta chain was sequenced for a study of shared clonotypes between healthy human individuals. Study-wide context: Each donor had three CD4 naive, three CD4 memory, two CD8 naive and one CD8 memory plate.

Study-wide findings and caveats: All-four-donor shared clonotypes had higher generation probabilities than non-shared clonotypes did.

A word on this clone: Its cognate antigen is unknown.

Terminally differentiated effector memory CD45RA+ cells were excluded from the naive CD8 cells, which were CD45RO-negative and positively selected for CCR7. The V and J ends lost 5 bases and 3 bases respectively, with 13 bases between them. This CDR3 comprises 14 residues. The germline V gene has CDR1 MNHEY and CDR2 SVGAGI. The assay was run at deep level. TCRdb's table, derived via immunoSEQ multiplex PCR, lists solely in-frame clones and lacks some. The sample has about 2 million clones; about 95% are singletons. The chain links TRBV6-5 to TRBJ1-2; possibly TRBD1 for D (5 bases). The receptor was derived from a man aged 18-30 years in good health. The sample comprised naive CD8+ T cells sorted from blood. CDR3 in amino acids: CASSAMQGDYGYTF. DNA for the CDR3: TGTGCCAGCAGTGCAATGCAGGGAGACTATGGCTACACCTTC.